The clone carrying this T cell receptor beta chain came up many times. Its antigen remains unknown. Per the germline V gene, CDR1 is SQVTM and CDR2 is ANQGSEA. V gave up 7 bases and J gave up 4 bases; unmatched junction bases: 5. The CDR3 spans 13 residues. Over 190 million TCR-beta sequences (from 15-18 subjects) were yielded by each sequencing run. A single record per CDR3 protein comes from TCRdb applying MiXCR to the 5' RACE reads. Of 20,000 to 25,000 distinct CDR3 sequences listed, approximately 13% were seen once; the top ten hold 4.5% to 5.5%. Time point given: technical triplicate 1. Input was more than 800,000 sorted T cells, either CD4+ or CD8+. These data originate in a study of neurological immune-mediated disorders. Study results and caveats: None of the CDR3 amino acid sequences in expanded clones turned up in more than one subject, which points to private repertoires in all groups.

The sequencing sample was made of CD4+ T cells from blood. The sequence derives from a female donor with HTLV-1-associated myelopathy (HAM/TSP). The V call is TRBV29-1, the J call TRBJ2-2; TRBD2 matches at 8 bases. CDR3: CSGSSGSTGELFF. CDR3 nucleotide sequence: TGCAGCGGATCTAGCGGGTCCACCGGGGAGCTGTTTTTT.